The 31 T cell receptor beta chains listed next were all sequenced from one sample in a study of T cells after posttransplantation cyclophosphamide. This table comes from immunoSEQ multiplex PCR, and its TCRdb copy is limited to in-frame clones, with some not included. This sample has around 30,000 clones; approximately 90% occur once, and the top ten carry about 15%. Sequencing used PBMCs. The receptors were gathered from a woman between 40 and 55 years old with a blood cancer, CMV-positive, and with a related stem cell donor.

The chain joins TRBV5-4 to TRBJ1-1; D is perhaps TRBD1 (5 bases). The V gene lost 0 bases and the J gene lost 3 bases, with 9 bases spanning the gap. Germline loops: CDR1 SGHNT, CDR2 YYREEE (reference sequence). This CDR3 region has 14 residues. The CDR3 bases are TGTGCCAGCAGCTTGGACAGGCGTTACACTGAAGCTTTCTTT. Translating gives CASSLDRRYTEAFF.

A few counts support this clone. The chain joins TRBV7-3 to TRBJ1-6, with D hard to call. Trimming stripped 2 bases from V and 7 bases from J, with 12 bases between. Germline CDR1 and CDR2: SGHTA and FQGTGA. The CDR3 contains 15 residues. CDR3 sequence: CASSLRSAGNSPLHF. CDR3 nucleotides: TGTGCCAGCAGCTTACGCTCAGCGGGAAATTCACCCCTCCACTTT.

This chain links TRBV11-3 with TRBJ2-2; tentatively, D is TRBD2 (6 bases). Germline assignment: CDR1 SGHNT and CDR2 YENEEA. The CDR3 sequence is 14 residues long. V dropped 3 bases and J dropped 7 bases, with 12 bases sitting between them. CDR3 loop: CASSLGTGVGELFF. The CDR3, as DNA: TGTGCCAGCAGCTTGGGGACGGGAGTCGGGGAGCTGTTTTTT.

The gene calls are TRBV7-8 and TRBJ1-2; possible D gene TRBD1, 5 bases. The CDR3 has 15 residues. Germline V gene data show CDR1 as SGHVS and CDR2 as FQNEAQ. The V gene lost 10 bases and the J gene lost 0 bases, with 18 bases spanning the gap. DNA of the CDR3: TGTGCCACTAAAGAATTCAGGGACTCTAACTATGGCTACACCTTC. Protein sequence: CATKEFRDSNYGYTF.

The count of this clone is one. V is TRBV7-3 and J is TRBJ2-2; the D gene is possibly TRBD1 (6 bases). The CDR3 length is 15 residues. Looked up from germline, CDR1 is SGHTA and CDR2 is FQGTGA. Trimming cost V 5 bases and J 4 bases, with 14 bases left between them. CDR3 DNA: TGTGCCAGCAGCCCGCACAGGGTCGGCACCGGGGAGCTGTTTTTT. This gives the protein CASSPHRVGTGELFF.

CDR3 loop: CSVEMTGHGNEQFF. The CDR3 nucleotides are TGCAGCGTTGAGATGACAGGGCACGGCAATGAGCAGTTCTTC. The genes are TRBV29-1 and TRBJ2-1, with TRBD1 identical over 7 bases. Trimming at V came to 3 bases and at J to 6 bases, leaving 8 bases not matched to a gene. This CDR3 has 14 residues. Looked up from germline, CDR1 is SQVTM and CDR2 is ANQGSEA.

The chain has TRBV9 and TRBJ2-7; D remains unclear. CDR3 length equals 15 residues. Germline CDR1 reads SGDLS; CDR2 reads YYNGEE. Trimming removed 0 bases from V and 3 bases from J, with 13 bases in between. DNA for the CDR3: TGTGCCAGCAGCGTAGGCCGGTACGGGTACTACGAGCAGTACTTC. Amino acid sequence: CASSVGRYGYYEQYF.

The chain links TRBV5-6 to TRBJ1-6; 8 bases agree with TRBD1. V lost 4 bases and J lost 9; bases outside the gene matches: 9. From germline, CDR1 is SGHDT and CDR2 YYEEEE. This CDR3 contains 15 residues. Here the CDR3 reads CASSTRTGTGSPLHF. CDR3 bases: TGTGCCAGCAGCACCCGGACAGGGACCGGTTCACCCCTCCACTTT.

A few counts support this clone. The V call is TRBV14, the J call TRBJ1-3, with 8 bases identical to TRBD1. The CDR3 length is 16 residues. Germline CDR1 and CDR2: SGHDN and FVKESK. The ends lost 2 bases at V and 5 bases at J; junction bases unmatched: 8. This CDR3 reads CASSQLTGGPRNTIYF. The DNA of the CDR3 is TGTGCCAGCAGCCAACTAACAGGGGGTCCTCGAAACACCATATATTTT.

This sequence joins TRBV11-2 and TRBJ2-5; TRBD1 matches 9 bases. This CDR3 comprises 16 residues. Germline trimming cut 6 bases from V and 0 bases from J; bases unmatched to any gene: 8. Per germline, CDR1 SGHAT and CDR2 FQNNGV. The CDR3 loop is CASRLRGDRDQETQYF. The CDR3 region has the DNA TGTGCCAGCAGATTGCGAGGGGACAGGGACCAAGAGACCCAGTACTTC.

The chain combines TRBV29-1 with TRBJ2-5, with D perhaps matching TRBD2 (6 bases). Germline lookup yields CDR1 SQVTM and CDR2 ANQGSEA. CDR3 length equals 15 residues. Trimming stripped 2 bases from V and 5 bases from J, with 18 bases between. The CDR3 protein is CSVELRIAVGETQYF. For the CDR3, the DNA is TGCAGCGTTGAACTTAGAATAGCGGTTGGGGAGACCCAGTACTTC.

The V gene is TRBV10-1, the J gene TRBJ2-1; the match to TRBD2 covers 12 bases. The V gene's germline CDR1 is WNHNN and CDR2 SYGVQD (reference sequence). The CDR3 runs 15 residues. V shed 4 bases, J shed 9 bases, and the junction held 7 bases outside the gene matches. The CDR3 DNA is TGCGCCAGCAGTGTCCTAGCGGGGGGGCACAGTGAGCAGTTCTTC. Translation gives CASSVLAGGHSEQFF.

V and J are TRBV15 and TRBJ2-1; TRBD1 matches 10 bases. V lost 1 base and J lost 4; bases outside the gene matches: 4. Germline V gene data show CDR1 as LNHNV and CDR2 as YYDKDF (reference sequence). The CDR3 has 16 amino acids. CDR3 in amino acids: CATSRGRDRGYNEQFF. CDR3 bases: TGTGCCACCAGCAGAGGGCGGGACAGGGGTTACAATGAGCAGTTCTTC. The complete variable domain, with remaining parts taken from reference TRBV15 and TRBJ2-1, reads DAMVIQNPRYQVTQFGKPVTLSCSQTLNHNVMYWYQQKSSQAPKLLFHYYDKDFNNEADTPDNFQSRRPNTSFCFLDIRSPGLGDTAMYLCATSRGRDRGYNEQFFGPGTRLTVL.

The V gene is TRBV7-6, the J gene TRBJ2-7; D is ambiguous. CDR1 is SGHVS and CDR2 is FNYEAQ in the germline V gene. V lost 5 bases and J 3 bases, leaving 8 bases between the germline ends. The CDR3 totals 12 residues. CDR3 sequence reads: CASSPLGYEQYF. The CDR3 coding sequence is TGTGCCAGCAGCCCACTCGGCTACGAGCAGTACTTC.

The V call is TRBV9, the J call TRBJ2-2; 10 bases align to TRBD1. The trim removed 4 bases at V and 6 bases at J, leaving 9 bases unmatched. This CDR3 is 16 amino acids long. CDR1 SGDLS and CDR2 YYNGEE come from the germline V gene. CDR3 loop: CASSPPYGQGAGELFF. CDR3 coding DNA: TGTGCCAGCAGCCCCCCCTATGGACAGGGGGCCGGGGAGCTGTTTTTT.

This chain connects TRBV19 to TRBJ2-1, with D possibly being TRBD2 (6 bases). V lost 10 bases to trimming and J lost 6 bases, with 22 bases between them. The germline V gene encodes CDR1 LNHDA and CDR2 SQIVND (reference sequence). This CDR3 has 15 residues. The CDR3 DNA sequence: TGTGCCACCCTCCCCCGGGGGTCCAGGGTCAATGAGCAGTTCTTC. Translated: CATLPRGSRVNEQFF. Looking up the rest from reference TRBV19 and TRBJ2-1 gives the full variable domain: DGGITQSPKYLFRKEGQNVTLSCEQNLNHDAMYWYRQDPGQGLRLIYYSQIVNDFQKGDIAEGYSVSREKKESFPLTVTSAQKNPTAFYLCATLPRGSRVNEQFFGPGTRLTVL.

This sequence joins TRBV7-3 and TRBJ2-7, with no clear D. CDR1 and CDR2 from the germline V gene are SGHTA and FQGTGA. The V end was cut by 1 base, the J end by 5 bases, with 15 bases between. This CDR3 has 15 amino acids. For the CDR3, the DNA is TGTGCCAGCAGCTTAATGGGCCGTGGAAACCACGAGCAGTACTTC. This gives the protein CASSLMGRGNHEQYF. The full variable domain, in which reference TRBV7-3 and TRBJ2-7 provide the parts outside the CDR3, is GAGVSQTPSNKVTEKGKYVELRCDPISGHTALYWYRQSLGQGPEFLIYFQGTGAADDSGLPNDRFFAVRPEGSVSTLKIQRTERGDSAVYLCASSLMGRGNHEQYFGPGTRLTVT.

The rearrangement joins TRBV28 to TRBJ1-4, with D maybe TRBD1 (6 bases). The CDR3 is made up of 14 amino acids. CDR1 and CDR2 (germline): MDHEN, SYDVKM. Trimming stripped 4 bases from V and 7 bases from J, with 13 bases between. In DNA form, the CDR3 reads TGTGCCAGCAGTTCAGGGGAAGAAGCTGAAAAACTGTTTTTT. This translates into CASSSGEEAEKLFF.

The rearrangement uses TRBV7-2 and TRBJ2-6, with no clear D. From germline, CDR1 is SGHTA and CDR2 FQGNSA. The CDR3 consists of 14 residues. Trimming shortened V by 5 bases and J by 2 bases, and 7 bases separated the two germline ends. CDR3 bases: TGTGCCAGCAGCCTCCTTACTGGGGCCAACGTCCTGACTTTC. It yields the protein CASSLLTGANVLTF.

This clone was seen only a few times. The chain couples TRBV4-3 to TRBJ2-7; D perhaps matches TRBD1 (6 bases). Germline values: CDR1 LGHNA, CDR2 YSLEER. Trimming removed 0 bases at V and 3 bases at J, with 9 bases between. This CDR3 spans 14 amino acids. CDR3 loop: CASSQDRDIYEQYF. Here the CDR3 DNA reads TGCGCCAGCAGCCAAGACCGGGACATCTACGAGCAGTACTTC.

The chain uses TRBV18 and TRBJ2-7; 8 bases fit TRBD1. The CDR3 has 16 residues. Trimming at V came to 1 base and at J to 7 bases, leaving 12 bases not matched to a gene. Looked up from germline, CDR1 is KGHSH and CDR2 is LQKENI. CDR3 bases: TGTGCCAGCTCACCACTGGTAGTGCAGGGGGCTCGGGAGCAGTACTTC. It is translated as CASSPLVVQGAREQYF.

The V gene is TRBV28, the J gene TRBJ2-7, with 12 positions matching TRBD2. V dropped 6 bases and J dropped 0; count of bases not matched to a gene: 9. This CDR3 is 17 amino acids long. Germline-derived CDR1 and CDR2 are MDHEN and SYDVKM. The CDR3 bases are TGTGCCAGCAGGAAGACAGGACTAGCGGGGTTCTCCTACGAGCAGTACTTC. Protein product: CASRKTGLAGFSYEQYF.

The J gene is TRBJ2-7, the V gene TRBV7-9, with 9 bases fitting TRBD1. Germline loops: CDR1 SEHNR, CDR2 FQNEAQ (reference sequence). The ends lost 5 bases at V and 3 bases at J; junction bases unmatched: 14. CDR3 length: 17 amino acids. The CDR3 nucleotides are TGTGCCAGCAGCCATACCCCCGGGACAGGGAGGTACTACGAGCAGTACTTC. Amino acid sequence: CASSHTPGTGRYYEQYF.

The chain joins TRBV5-4 to TRBJ2-7, with D tentatively TRBD1 (5 bases). With 4 bases removed from V and 4 bases from J, the gap between germline ends came to 12 bases. Germline V gene lookup returns CDR1 SGHNT and CDR2 YYREEE (reference sequence). The CDR3 is 13 amino acids. The CDR3 nucleotides read TGTGCCAGCAGCCCACTCCCAGGGTACGAGCAGTACTTC. Translated: CASSPLPGYEQYF. The complete variable domain, with remaining parts taken from reference TRBV5-4 and TRBJ2-7, reads ETGVTQSPTHLIKTRGQQVTLRCSSQSGHNTVSWYQQALGQGPQFIFQYYREEENGRGNFPPRFSGLQFPNYSSELNVNALELDDSALYLCASSPLPGYEQYFGPGTRLTVT.

The chain has TRBV7-9 and TRBJ2-7; maybe TRBD2 (5 bases). The CDR3 length is 14 residues. Germline assignment: CDR1 SEHNR and CDR2 FQNEAQ (reference sequence). V was shortened by 5 bases and J by 2 bases, with 13 bases between the two germline ends. The CDR3 coding sequence is TGTGCCAGCAGCCCCCCGGGGTTGGCCTACGAGCAGTACTTC. It codes for CASSPPGLAYEQYF.

This chain uses TRBV5-1 with TRBJ1-4, with D tentatively TRBD1 (5 bases). The CDR3 runs to 14 residues. Germline V lookup: CDR1 SGHRS, CDR2 YFSETQ. The germline V and J ends were trimmed by 2 bases and 3 bases, with 8 bases remaining between them. CDR3 bases: TGCGCCAGCAGCTTTAAGGGGCCTAATGAAAAACTGTTTTTT. Protein product: CASSFKGPNEKLFF.

The CDR3 loop reads CASSFFQGAHGYTF. In DNA, the CDR3 is TGTGCCAGCAGTTTCTTTCAGGGGGCCCATGGCTACACCTTC. The J gene is TRBJ1-2, the V gene TRBV27, with 8 bases identical to TRBD1. There are 14 residues in the CDR3. The junction had 6 bases not matched to a gene; V was cut back by 3 bases and J by 6 bases. Germline CDR1 and CDR2: MNHEY and SMNVEV (reference sequence).

The chain combines TRBV29-1 with TRBJ2-7; D might be TRBD2 (6 bases). Germline V CDR1 and CDR2: SQVTM, ANQGSEA. V was trimmed by 1 base and J by 2 bases, leaving 9 bases between them. There are 13 residues in the CDR3. CDR3 sequence (DNA): TGCAGCGTTGAAGTCCGCGGGGCCTACGAGCAGTACTTC. Its translation: CSVEVRGAYEQYF.

This chain links TRBV28 with TRBJ2-7; TRBD2 matches 11 bases. V trimming: 7 bases; J trimming: 2 bases; junction bases outside the gene matches: 4. Germline CDR1 MDHEN, CDR2 SYDVKM. This CDR3 is built from 14 residues. In nucleotides, the CDR3 is TGTGCCAGCACCCATAGCGGGGGGGCCTACGAGCAGTACTTC. Its translation: CASTHSGGAYEQYF.

The rearrangement uses TRBV10-3 and TRBJ1-1, with 7 bases aligning to TRBD1. J gave up 4 bases and V 0 bases, and 2 bases lay outside the gene matches. Per germline, CDR1 ENHRY and CDR2 SYGVKD. This CDR3 contains 14 residues. CDR3: CAISESRGITEAFF. The CDR3 coding sequence is TGTGCCATCAGTGAGTCCAGGGGGATCACTGAAGCTTTCTTT.

The chain combines TRBV4-1 with TRBJ2-7; 7 positions match TRBD2. The CDR3 totals 15 residues. V shed 1 base and J 5 bases; nucleotides not matched to a gene: 8. CDR1 is MGHRA and CDR2 is YSYEKL in the germline V gene. CDR3 loop: CASSQGWGGSDEQYF. The CDR3 DNA sequence: TGCGCCAGCAGCCAAGGGTGGGGGGGGAGCGACGAGCAGTACTTC.